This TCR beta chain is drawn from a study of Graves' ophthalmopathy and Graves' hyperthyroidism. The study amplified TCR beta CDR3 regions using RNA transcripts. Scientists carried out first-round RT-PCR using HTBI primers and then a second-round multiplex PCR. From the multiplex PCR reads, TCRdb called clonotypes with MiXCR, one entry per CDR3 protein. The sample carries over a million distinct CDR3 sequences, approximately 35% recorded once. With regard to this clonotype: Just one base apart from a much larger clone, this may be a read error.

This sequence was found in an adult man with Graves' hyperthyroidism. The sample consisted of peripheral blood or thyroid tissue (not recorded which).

This CDR3 reads CGSSYRWGGRNSNQPQHF. In DNA, the CDR3 is TGTGGCAGCAGTTACCGATGGGGGGGCAGGAATAGCAATCAGCCCCAGCATTTT. This chain joins TRBV10-3 and TRBJ1-5; D may be TRBD1 (6 bases). The CDR3 spans 18 residues. CDR1 ENHRY and CDR2 SYGVKD come from the germline V gene.